The next 30 T cell receptor beta chains were all read from a single sample in a study of control samples from healthy donors and cancer patients. TCRdb's table, derived via immunoSEQ multiplex PCR, lists solely in-frame clones and lacks some. The sample lists 70,000 or so clones, under 90% occurring once. The sequencing sample was made of blood. Receptors were obtained from a man aged 45-60 years in good health.

This clone is labeled as medium-sized (0.01 to 0.1%). CDR3 bases: TGTGCCAGCAGCTTAGCAGCGGGAGAGGTAGAGACCCAGTACTTC. It specifies CASSLAAGEVETQYF. V and J are TRBV7-8 and TRBJ2-5; TRBD2 agrees at 8 bases. The V and J ends lost 0 bases and 4 bases, in that order; junction bases with no gene match: 4. The CDR3 runs to 15 residues. Germline CDR1 is SGHVS and CDR2 is FQNEAQ.

This chain links TRBV9 with TRBJ1-3; 9 bases fit TRBD1. The CDR3 loop spans 15 amino acids. Germline V gives CDR1 SGDLS, CDR2 YYNGEE. V lost 0 bases and J lost 3; bases outside the gene matches: 1. Here the CDR3 reads CASSVADRGGNTIYF. The CDR3 DNA reads as TGTGCCAGCAGCGTAGCGGACAGGGGTGGAAACACCATATATTTT.

The chain carries TRBV10-2 and TRBJ2-5; unclear D gene. Germline V lookup: CDR1 WSHSY, CDR2 SAAADI. The CDR3 extends over 12 amino acids. Trimming took off 8 bases at V and 2 bases at J, with 9 bases between the two ends. The CDR3 sequence is CASCSAQETQYF. CDR3 nucleotides: TGCGCCAGCTGCTCAGCTCAAGAGACCCAGTACTTC.

The chain's CDR3 is CASSQNMDNSPLHF. CDR3 DNA sequence: TGTGCCAGCAGCCAAAATATGGATAATTCACCCCTCCACTTT. V usage is TRBV14 and J usage is TRBJ1-6, with D hard to call. Trimming left V 2 bases short and J 5 bases short, with 7 bases between. Germline V gene lookup returns CDR1 SGHDN and CDR2 FVKESK. The CDR3 is made up of 14 amino acids. The whole variable domain, filled in from reference TRBV14 and TRBJ1-6, reads EAGVTQFPSHSVIEKGQTVTLRCDPISGHDNLYWYRRVMGKEIKFLLHFVKESKQDESGMPNNRFLAERTGGTYSTLKVQPAELEDSGVYFCASSQNMDNSPLHFGNGTRLTVT.

With respect to this clone: One junction end does not reproduce the germline sequence, and a read error may be involved. The chain uses TRBV19 and TRBJ1-1; no clear D. CDR1 and CDR2 from the germline V gene are LNHDA and SQIVND (reference sequence). This CDR3 spans 12 amino acids. CDR3 in amino acids: CASSIEGTEAFF. The CDR3 DNA follows: TGTGCCAGTAGCATAGAGGGCACTGAAGCTTTCTTT.

This chain joins TRBV30 and TRBJ2-7, with D maybe TRBD2 (5 bases). The V end was cut by 4 bases, the J end by 6 bases, with 16 bases between. CDR3 size: 13 residues. Germline assignment: CDR1 GTSNPN and CDR2 SVGIG (reference sequence). The CDR3 DNA is TGTGCCTGGAAATGGGAGATCGCAAGCGAGCAGTACTTC. It codes for CAWKWEIASEQYF.

CDR3 nucleotides: TGTGCCAGCAGCCGGGGGACAGTGGCTCGGGAGCAGTACTTC. Translated: CASSRGTVAREQYF. The gene calls are TRBV14 and TRBJ2-7; 7 bases agree with TRBD1. Germline V CDR1 and CDR2: SGHDN, FVKESK. The CDR3 sequence is 14 residues long. V lost 4 bases, J lost 7 bases, and 10 bases stayed unmatched.

This clone has a handful of counts. CDR3 protein: CASSRWTALPHSPLHF. The CDR3 DNA reads TGTGCCAGCAGCCGCTGGACAGCGCTCCCTCATTCACCCCTCCACTTT. The chain is built from TRBV6-2 or TRBV6-3 and TRBJ1-6, with TRBD1 as a possible D gene (6 bases). Trimming cost V 6 bases and J 8 bases, with 20 bases left between them. The CDR3 spans 16 residues. CDR1 and CDR2 from the germline V gene are MNHEY and SVGEGT.

With regard to this clone: Because the CDR3's place on the DNA is in doubt, the DNA is left out and the CDR3 is given as listed by TCRdb. This chain joins TRBV6-6 and TRBJ2-5. The CDR3 is 14 residues long, ends included. Germline V CDR1 and CDR2: MNHNY, SVGAGI (reference sequence). The CDR3 loop is CASSYDSGPADQYF.

The chain has TRBV14 and TRBJ1-3; D remains ambiguous. Trimming pared 0 bases from V and 0 bases from J, leaving 3 bases between. CDR3 size: 14 residues. Germline CDR1 reads SGHDN; CDR2 reads FVKESK. The CDR3: CASSQDLSGNTIYF. The CDR3 DNA reads TGTGCCAGCAGCCAAGATCTCTCTGGAAACACCATATATTTT.

This clone was detected only a few times. V and J are TRBV9 and TRBJ1-3; TRBD1 aligns across 7 bases. The CDR3 loop spans 15 amino acids. J lost 4 bases, V lost 6 bases, and 10 bases had no gene match. From germline, CDR1 is SGDLS and CDR2 YYNGEE. The CDR3 protein is CASTRVGGSGNTIYF. CDR3 coding DNA: TGTGCCAGCACCAGAGTAGGGGGCTCAGGAAACACCATATATTTT.

This chain uses TRBV5-1 with TRBJ2-5; perhaps TRBD2 as D (5 bases). Germline loops: CDR1 SGHRS, CDR2 YFSETQ. V was trimmed by 3 bases and J by 4 bases, leaving 13 bases between them. The CDR3 has 14 amino acids. CDR3 nucleotides: TGCGCCAGCAGCTACCGGGAAACGGGAGAGACCCAGTACTTC. Translated: CASSYRETGETQYF.

This clone was observed a few times. The chain has TRBV5-1 and TRBJ2-3, with 11 bases identical to TRBD2. V lost 3 bases to trimming and J lost 1 base; unmatched junction nucleotides: 13. The CDR3 runs to 19 residues. From germline, CDR1 is SGHRS and CDR2 YFSETQ. This chain's CDR3 is CASSSLRVAGGPGTDTQYF. Written as DNA, the CDR3 is TGCGCCAGCAGCTCCCTGCGAGTAGCGGGAGGGCCAGGCACAGATACGCAGTATTTT. Based on the CDR3 plus reference TRBV5-1 and TRBJ2-3, the full variable domain is KAGVTQTPRYLIKTRGQQVTLSCSPISGHRSVSWYQQTPGQGLQFLFEYFSETQRNKGNFPGRFSGRQFSNSRSEMNVSTLELGDSALYLCASSSLRVAGGPGTDTQYFGPGTRLTVL.

CDR3 loop: CASSLAGAGTEAFF. In DNA, the CDR3 is TGTGCCAGCAGCCTGGCAGGGGCGGGCACTGAAGCTTTCTTT. The chain has TRBV7-9 and TRBJ1-1, with a possible D match to TRBD1 (6 bases). The germline V and J ends were trimmed by 5 bases and 4 bases, with 14 bases remaining between them. The CDR3 consists of 14 residues. CDR1 and CDR2 from the germline V gene are SEHNR and FQNEAQ (reference sequence). The full variable domain, in which reference TRBV7-9 and TRBJ1-1 provide the parts outside the CDR3, is DTGVSQNPRHKITKRGQNVTFRCDPISEHNRLYWYRQTLGQGPEFLTYFQNEAQLEKSRLLSDRFSAERPKGSFSTLEIQRTEQGDSAMYLCASSLAGAGTEAFFGQGTRLTVV.

J is TRBJ2-5 and V is TRBV4-1; TRBD2 agrees at 8 bases. The ends lost 1 base at V and 3 bases at J; junction bases unmatched: 7. Germline V gene lookup returns CDR1 MGHRA and CDR2 YSYEKL. The CDR3 has 16 amino acids. CDR3 sequence: CASSQGSLADKETQYF. As DNA, the CDR3 is TGCGCCAGCAGCCAAGGGTCACTAGCGGATAAAGAGACCCAGTACTTC.

V is TRBV5-6 and J is TRBJ2-4, with D unresolved. The CDR3 spans 13 residues. Trimming took off 0 bases at V and 8 bases at J, with 9 bases between the two ends. The V gene's germline CDR1 is SGHDT and CDR2 YYEEEE. CDR3: CASSLAANYIQYF. The CDR3 bases are TGTGCCAGCAGCTTGGCCGCGAATTACATTCAGTACTTC. The whole variable domain, filled in from reference TRBV5-6 and TRBJ2-4, reads DAGVTQSPTHLIKTRGQQVTLRCSPKSGHDTVSWYQQALGQGPQFIFQYYEEEERQRGNFPDRFSGHQFPNYSSELNVNALLLGDSALYLCASSLAANYIQYFGAGTRLSVL.

The V gene is TRBV4-2, the J gene TRBJ1-4; 7 nucleotides line up with TRBD1. The CDR3 sequence is 15 residues long. The trim removed 1 base at V and 4 bases at J, leaving 3 bases unmatched. Per germline, CDR1 LGHNA and CDR2 YNFKEQ. The CDR3 DNA reads as TGTGCCAGCAGCCAAGGGGACAGCCTTAATGAAAAACTGTTTTTT. Translation gives CASSQGDSLNEKLFF.

The chain links TRBV6-6 to TRBJ1-1; D may be TRBD1 (5 bases). Germline lookup yields CDR1 MNHNY and CDR2 SVGAGI (reference sequence). Trimming removed 5 bases at V and 2 bases at J, with 12 bases between. This CDR3 contains 14 residues. Written as DNA, the CDR3 is TGTGCCAGCAGTCGACAAACAGGTAACACTGAAGCTTTCTTT. This sequence encodes CASSRQTGNTEAFF.

The chain links TRBV11-3 to TRBJ1-2; D is undetermined. Between the trimmed V and J ends, which lost 5 bases and 2 bases, there was a span of 15 bases. The CDR3 has 15 residues. Germline lookup yields CDR1 SGHNT and CDR2 YENEEA. The CDR3 DNA follows: TGTGCCAGCAGCCCCGGCTTTGTAGGGAACTATGGCTACACCTTC. Protein product: CASSPGFVGNYGYTF.

This sequence joins TRBV6-6 and TRBJ1-1, with 9 bases aligning to TRBD1. Germline CDR1 and CDR2: MNHNY and SVGAGI (reference sequence). This CDR3 has 14 amino acids. Unmatched junction bases numbered 8, after V lost 9 bases and J lost 3 bases. In DNA, the CDR3 is TGTGCCAGTAGCCCTACAGGGGGCGACACTGAAGCTTTCTTT. Translation: CASSPTGGDTEAFF.

This rearrangement joins TRBV11-2 to TRBJ2-7, with a tentative D call TRBD1 (5 bases). Trimming took off 7 bases at V and 1 base at J, with 17 bases between the two ends. This CDR3 has 15 amino acids. CDR1 is SGHAT, CDR2 FQNNGV, per germline. The DNA for the CDR3 is TGTGCCAGCACCTTCGGTACAGGAAGTTCCTACGAGCAGTACTTC. Translated: CASTFGTGSSYEQYF.

The genes are TRBV28 and TRBJ2-7; D unresolved. V was cut by 5 bases and J by 3 bases, with 8 bases left in between. The germline gives CDR1 MDHEN, CDR2 SYDVKM. The CDR3 runs to 12 residues. The CDR3: CASSLVGYEQYF. As DNA, the CDR3 is TGTGCCAGCAGTCTCGTGGGCTACGAGCAGTACTTC. Drawing the rest from reference TRBV28 and TRBJ2-7, the complete variable domain is DVKVTQSSRYLVKRTGEKVFLECVQDMDHENMFWYRQDPGLGLRLIYFSYDVKMKEKGDIPEGYSVSREKKERFSLILESASTNQTSMYLCASSLVGYEQYFGPGTRLTVT.

Concerning this clone: The junction shows a germline mismatch at one end, possibly a read error. Other nucleotide sequences from this sample produce the same CDR3. The V call is TRBV7-7, the J call TRBJ2-5, with D perhaps TRBD1 or TRBD2 (5 bases each). Germline V gene lookup returns CDR1 SSHAT and CDR2 FNYEAQ (reference sequence). The CDR3 is made up of 15 amino acids. The CDR3 sequence: CASSLGDRNQETQYF. The CDR3 DNA reads as TGTGCTAGCAGCTTAGGGGACCGTAACCAAGAGACCCAGTACTTC.

The chain carries TRBV27 and TRBJ1-1; tentatively, D is TRBD1 (6 bases). The CDR3 sequence is 15 residues long. V was trimmed by 2 bases and J by 1 base, leaving 11 bases between them. The germline V gene encodes CDR1 MNHEY and CDR2 SMNVEV (reference sequence). The CDR3 nucleotides read TGTGCCAGCAGTTTAGAGGAGGGGGGGAACACTGAAGCTTTCTTT. Translated, it gives CASSLEEGGNTEAFF.

The CDR3: CASSFRDGPQETQYF. The CDR3 DNA reads TGTGCCAGCAGTTTTAGGGACGGTCCTCAAGAGACCCAGTACTTC. J is TRBJ2-5 and V is TRBV28; D is perhaps TRBD1 or TRBD2 (5 bases each). The CDR3 runs 15 residues. V lost 3 bases to trimming and J lost 2 bases, with 13 bases between them. The germline V gene has CDR1 MDHEN and CDR2 SYDVKM.

V and J are TRBV19 and TRBJ2-5; TRBD1 is a possible D gene (6 bases). The CDR3 covers 13 residues. CDR1 and CDR2 (germline): LNHDA, SQIVND (reference sequence). Trimming removed 4 bases at V and 4 bases at J, with 10 bases between. The CDR3 sequence is CASSSIQGETQYF. CDR3 nucleotides: TGTGCCAGTAGTAGTATACAGGGAGAGACCCAGTACTTC.

The rearrangement joins TRBV14 to TRBJ2-3; D is unclear. This CDR3 is built from 11 residues. V was pared by 1 base and J by 6 bases, with 2 bases between. Per germline, CDR1 SGHDN and CDR2 FVKESK. This CDR3 reads CASSQADTQYF. The DNA for the CDR3 is TGTGCCAGCAGCCAAGCGGATACGCAGTATTTT.

Here the CDR3 reads CASSLDVGAGLHEQFF. The CDR3 DNA reads TGTGCCAGCAGCTTAGATGTGGGGGCAGGTTTGCATGAGCAGTTCTTC. The chain has TRBV11-3 and TRBJ2-1; weak D call: TRBD1 (6 bases). CDR3 length: 16 residues. CDR1 and CDR2 from the germline V gene are SGHNT and YENEEA. V dropped 0 bases and J dropped 8 bases, with 17 bases sitting between them. Looking up the rest from reference TRBV11-3 and TRBJ2-1 gives the full variable domain: EAGVVQSPRYKIIEKKQPVAFWCNPISGHNTLYWYLQNLGQGPELLIRYENEEAVDDSQLPKDRFSAERLKGVDSTLKIQPAELGDSAVYLCASSLDVGAGLHEQFFGPGTRLTVL.

The chain recombines TRBV29-1 with TRBJ1-3; D might be TRBD1 (5 bases). CDR3 length: 11 amino acids. Germline loops: CDR1 SQVTM, CDR2 ANQGSEA. The V and J ends lost 5 bases and 8 bases respectively, with 10 bases between them. The CDR3 is CSVTWGDTIYF. The CDR3 nucleotides read TGCAGCGTTACATGGGGGGACACCATATATTTT. Filled out from reference TRBV29-1 and TRBJ1-3, the complete variable domain reads SAVISQKPSRDICQRGTSLTIQCQVDSQVTMMFWYRQQPGQSLTLIATANQGSEATYESGFVIDKFPISRPNLTFSTLTVSNMSPEDSSIYLCSVTWGDTIYFGEGSWLTVV.

This clone is medium-sized (0.01 to 0.1%). The chain couples TRBV7-2 to TRBJ1-3; D is unresolved. This CDR3 is built from 15 residues. The V gene's germline CDR1 is SGHTA and CDR2 FQGNSA. Trimming stripped 5 bases from V and 2 bases from J, with 13 bases between. CDR3 amino acids: CASSTNPPPGNTIYF. DNA of the CDR3: TGTGCCAGCAGCACGAACCCCCCCCCTGGAAACACCATATATTTT.